Sequencing of this TCR beta chain was carried out in a study of molecular identifiers for immune sequencing clone quantification. V lost 4 bases, J lost 5 bases, and 11 bases lay in between. The CDR3 has 13 residues. Germline CDR1 is MNHEY and CDR2 is SVGAGI. TCRdb passed the PCR reads through MiXCR, listing each CDR3 protein once. The sample contains about 640,000 distinct CDR3 sequences, about 20% of which appear only once. This clonotype was counted at least ten times. Material: naive CD8+ T cells from blood, with Jurkat cell RNA spiked in. As for subset: FACS-sorted CD8+CD4-CCR7+CD45RA+ naive T cells. V gene TRBV6-5 combines with J gene TRBJ1-1; unclear D gene. The receptor was isolated from a human donor in good health. Some libraries in this study had Jurkat cell RNA spiked in. CDR3 DNA sequence: TGTGCCAGCAGTTGGTCCGGGGAGACTGAAGCTTTCTTT. Amino acids: CASSWSGETEAFF.